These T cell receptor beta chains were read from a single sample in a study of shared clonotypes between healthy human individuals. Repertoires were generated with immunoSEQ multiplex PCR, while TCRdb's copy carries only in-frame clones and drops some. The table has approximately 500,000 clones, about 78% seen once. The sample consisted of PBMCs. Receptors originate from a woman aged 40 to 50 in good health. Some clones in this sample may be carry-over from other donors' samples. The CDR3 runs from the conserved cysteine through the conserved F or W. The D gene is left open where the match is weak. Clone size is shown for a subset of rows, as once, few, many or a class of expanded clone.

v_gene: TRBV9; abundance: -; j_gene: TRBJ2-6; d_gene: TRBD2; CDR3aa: CASSVLAAAGANVLTF; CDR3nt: TGTGCCAGCAGCGTACTAGCGGCAGCTGGGGCCAACGTCCTGACTTTC
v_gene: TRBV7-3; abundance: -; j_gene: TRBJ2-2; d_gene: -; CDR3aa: CASRQGGAPGELFF; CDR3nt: TGTGCCAGCAGGCAGGGCGGGGCACCCGGGGAGCTGTTTTTT
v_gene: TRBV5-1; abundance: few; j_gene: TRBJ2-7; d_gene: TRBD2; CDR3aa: CASSLVPGGSYEQYF; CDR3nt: TGCGCCAGCAGCTTGGTACCGGGGGGCTCCTACGAGCAGTACTTC
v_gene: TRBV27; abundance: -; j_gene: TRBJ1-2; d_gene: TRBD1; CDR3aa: CASSSGTGYTNYGYTF; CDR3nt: TGTGCCAGCAGTTCCGGGACAGGATATACTAACTATGGCTACACCTTC
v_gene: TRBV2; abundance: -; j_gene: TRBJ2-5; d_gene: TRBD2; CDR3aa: CASSGKGTSGSLTQYF; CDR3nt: TGTGCCAGCAGCGGGAAGGGGACTAGCGGGAGTTTGACCCAGTACTTC
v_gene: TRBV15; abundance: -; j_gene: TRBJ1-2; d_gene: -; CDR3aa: CATSRDLKSGYTF; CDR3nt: TGTGCCACCAGCAGAGATCTTAAGAGTGGCTACACCTTC
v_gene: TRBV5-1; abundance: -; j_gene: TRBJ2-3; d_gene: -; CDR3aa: CASSLLDTQYF; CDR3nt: TGCGCCAGCAGCCTCTTAGATACGCAGTATTTT
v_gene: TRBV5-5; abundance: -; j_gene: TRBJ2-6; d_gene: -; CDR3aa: CASRWTAANVLTF; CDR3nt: TGTGCCAGCAGATGGACAGCCGCCAACGTCCTGACTTTC
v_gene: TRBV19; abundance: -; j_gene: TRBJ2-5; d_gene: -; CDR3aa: CASMGTIQETQYF; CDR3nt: TGTGCCAGTATGGGGACAATCCAAGAGACCCAGTACTTC
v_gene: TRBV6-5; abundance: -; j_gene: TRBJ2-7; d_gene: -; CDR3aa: CASRKQLISYEQYF; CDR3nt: TGTGCCAGCAGAAAACAGCTAATCTCCTACGAGCAGTACTTC
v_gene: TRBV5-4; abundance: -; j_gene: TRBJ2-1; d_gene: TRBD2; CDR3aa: CASSFSSGSNEQFF; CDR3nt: TGTGCCAGCAGCTTTTCTAGCGGGAGTAATGAGCAGTTCTTC
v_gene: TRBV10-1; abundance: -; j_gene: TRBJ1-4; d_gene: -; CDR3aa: CASSDTVGGKLFF; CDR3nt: TGCGCCAGCAGTGATACAGTTGGAGGAAAACTGTTTTTT
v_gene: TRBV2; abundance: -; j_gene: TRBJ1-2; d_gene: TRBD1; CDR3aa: CASSEAGQPNYGYTF; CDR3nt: TGTGCCAGCAGTGAAGCGGGACAGCCTAACTATGGCTACACCTTC
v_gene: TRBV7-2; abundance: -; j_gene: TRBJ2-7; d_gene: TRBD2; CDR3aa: CASSLGGGGSLHEQYF; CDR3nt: TGTGCCAGCAGCTTAGGTGGAGGCGGGAGCTTGCACGAGCAGTACTTC
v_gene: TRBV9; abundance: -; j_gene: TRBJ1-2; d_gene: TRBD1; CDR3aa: CASSVGDRVYGYTF; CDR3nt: TGTGCCAGCAGCGTGGGAGACAGGGTCTATGGCTACACCTTC
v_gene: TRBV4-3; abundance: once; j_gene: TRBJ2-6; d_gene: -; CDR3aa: CASSQEMHSGANVLTF; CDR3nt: TGCGCCAGCAGCCAAGAAATGCACTCTGGGGCCAACGTCCTGACTTTC
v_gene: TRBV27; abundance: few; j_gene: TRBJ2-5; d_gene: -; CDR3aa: CASSLMGVETQYF; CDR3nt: TGTGCCAGCAGTTTGATGGGGGTCGAGACCCAGTACTTC
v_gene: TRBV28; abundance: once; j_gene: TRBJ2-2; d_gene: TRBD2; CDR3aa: CASSPPGLAGVTGELFF; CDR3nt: TGTGCCAGCAGCCCCCCAGGGCTAGCGGGAGTCACCGGGGAGCTGTTTTTT
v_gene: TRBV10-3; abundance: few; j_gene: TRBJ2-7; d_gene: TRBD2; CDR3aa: CAISDPRGTSTYEQYF; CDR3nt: TGTGCCATCAGTGATCCAAGGGGGACTAGCACCTACGAGCAGTACTTC
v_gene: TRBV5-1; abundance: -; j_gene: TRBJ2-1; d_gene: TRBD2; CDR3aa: CASTLAGGLGEQFF; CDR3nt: TGCGCCAGCACCCTCGCGGGGGGATTGGGTGAGCAGTTCTTC
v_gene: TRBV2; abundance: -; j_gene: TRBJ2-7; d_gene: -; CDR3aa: CASSDPNAAYEQYF; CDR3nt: TGTGCCAGCAGTGACCCAAACGCAGCGTACGAGCAGTACTTC
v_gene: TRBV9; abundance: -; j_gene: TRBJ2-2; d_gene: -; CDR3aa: CASSVAGVGTGELFF; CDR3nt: TGTGCCAGCAGCGTAGCTGGCGTAGGTACCGGGGAGCTGTTTTTT
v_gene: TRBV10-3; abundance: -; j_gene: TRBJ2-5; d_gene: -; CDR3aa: CAISDEQTRQETQYF; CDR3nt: TGTGCCATCAGTGATGAGCAGACACGTCAAGAGACCCAGTACTTC
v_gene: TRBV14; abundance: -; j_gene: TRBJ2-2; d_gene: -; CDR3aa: CASSQGRGRLNTGELFF; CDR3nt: TGTGCCAGCAGCCAAGGAAGGGGGAGACTAAACACCGGGGAGCTGTTTTTT
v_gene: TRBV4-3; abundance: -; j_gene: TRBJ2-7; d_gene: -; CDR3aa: CASSREYQTYEQYF; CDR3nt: TGCGCCAGCAGCCGAGAGTATCAGACCTACGAGCAGTACTTC
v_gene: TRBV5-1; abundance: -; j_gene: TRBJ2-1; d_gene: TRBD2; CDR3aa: CASSLGGSVFNEQFF; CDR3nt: TGCGCCAGCAGCTTAGGCGGGAGCGTGTTTAATGAGCAGTTCTTC
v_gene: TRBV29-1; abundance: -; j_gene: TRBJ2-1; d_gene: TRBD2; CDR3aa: CSVEESGTSGTGQFF; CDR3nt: TGCAGCGTTGAAGAGTCCGGGACTAGCGGGACTGGGCAGTTCTTC